The clone carrying this T cell receptor (beta chain) was observed many times. What it binds is unknown. The record originates from a study of CD8 T cells in ankylosing spondylitis. Study-wide points: There was reportedly significant enrichment of clones that were disease-linked in matched ankylosing spondylitis synovial fluid.

The CDR3 is made up of 13 amino acids. V was shortened by 8 bases and J by 9 bases, with 14 bases between the two germline ends. One entry per CDR3 protein, called by TCRdb with MiXCR from the 5' RACE reads. This table has under 250,000 distinct CDR3 sequences, under 8.5% appearing once. V usage is TRBV12-3 or TRBV12-4 and J usage is TRBJ1-6; D unclear. This sequence originates from a female donor with ankylosing spondylitis or in good health (not recorded which). The sequenced sample was blood, either unsorted or a sorted T cell fraction (not recorded which). The CDR3 spells CASDTKSGSPLHF. CDR3 coding DNA: TGTGCCAGCGATACGAAATCGGGTTCACCCCTCCACTTT.